The table lists the clone carrying this T cell receptor (beta chain) with a few counts. What it binds is unknown. There are 14 residues in the CDR3. Trimming at V came to 2 bases and at J to 1 base, leaving 5 bases not matched to a gene. CDR1 and CDR2 (germline): SQVTM, ANQGSEA. Through a sample-barcoded 5' primer and a J-beta primer mix, a second PCR was run for roughly 6 to 11 cycles. Through a template-switch adaptor with 12 random nucleotides, each cDNA molecule received a tag. TCRdb re-derived calls from the 5' RACE reads in MiXCR, one entry per CDR3 protein. Among 1 million or so distinct CDR3 sequences, under 30% were seen once, and the ten largest hold around 0.7%. This sample was taken from a study of blood T cells in healthy people across ages. Broader study findings: Whereas aged donors had fewer naive CD4+ cells, long-lived donors had more of them and higher diversity.

The same data also contributed to another study, on T cells of mothers and their children. That source reports: Persisting microchimeric T cell clones went undetected.

Material: blood. This receptor was obtained from a girl aged 2-9 years in good health. The genes are TRBV29-1 and TRBJ2-7, with TRBD2 matching over 7 bases. The CDR3 protein is CSVESGTTSYEQYF. The CDR3 DNA sequence: TGCAGCGTTGAATCCGGGACTACTTCCTACGAGCAGTACTTC.